A selection of T cell receptor beta chains follows, all from one sample in a study of cytomegalovirus exposure and HLA in healthy donors. Profiling relied on immunoSEQ multiplex PCR, and the TCRdb table lists in-frame clones only, not all of them. The sample contains fewer than 85,000 clones, roughly 76% of which appear only once. Sequenced input: PBMCs. The receptors shown here come from a male donor in good health and CMV-seropositive. Each CDR3 is given with its conserved first and last residue.

cdr3_length v_call cdr3_aa
14 TRBV7-9 CASRRRGGNYGYTF
18 TRBV5-1 CASSPGLAGGRYQETQYF
13 TRBV6-5 CASRGQGVGELFF
15 TRBV7-9 CASSLGGYSNQPQHF
15 TRBV5-6 CASSITSGGGTEAFF
14 TRBV6-6 CASRYGQSTDTQYF
17 TRBV7-3 CASSLIAGGFSTDTQYF
13 TRBV7-8 CASSTGQANEQYF
14 TRBV11-2 CASSAGTVQETQYF
14 TRBV5-1 CASRAGQDNSPLHF
12 TRBV2 CASSEYTGELFF
17 TRBV7-9 CASSGGVGRGGTNEQFF
18 TRBV19 CASSILAGDSSGANVLTF
14 TRBV7-6 CASSPSTGRETQYF
14 TRBV9 CASGTRASTDTQYF
14 TRBV5-4 CASSTRTGNEKLFF
18 TRBV27 CASSLLGLAGGNQETQYF
17 TRBV16 CASSQWGFQGTDQPQHF
15 TRBV6-5 CASSQKAGNNQPQHF
18 TRBV30 CAWSVLTSGGPNTGELFF
14 TRBV7-9 CASSGGTWHEKLFF
17 TRBV19 CASSIVSDASRGDGYTF